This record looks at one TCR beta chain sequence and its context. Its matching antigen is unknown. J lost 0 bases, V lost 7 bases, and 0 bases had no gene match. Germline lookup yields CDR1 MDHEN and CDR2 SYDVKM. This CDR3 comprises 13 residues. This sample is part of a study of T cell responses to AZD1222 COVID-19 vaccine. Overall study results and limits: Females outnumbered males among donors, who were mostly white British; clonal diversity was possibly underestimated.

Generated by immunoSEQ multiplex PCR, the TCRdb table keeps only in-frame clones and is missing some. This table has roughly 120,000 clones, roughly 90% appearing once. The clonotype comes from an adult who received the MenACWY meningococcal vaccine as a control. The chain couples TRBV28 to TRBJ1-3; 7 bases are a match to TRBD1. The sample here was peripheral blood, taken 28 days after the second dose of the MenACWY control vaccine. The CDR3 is CASNRGSGNTIYF. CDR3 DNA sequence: TGTGCCAGCAACAGGGGCTCTGGAAACACCATATATTTT.